These 6 T cell receptor beta chains were all obtained from the same sample, sequenced in a study of cytotoxic CD8 clonotypes in ibrutinib-treated CLL. Profiled with immunoSEQ multiplex PCR; TCRdb holds only in-frame clones, not every one. This sample has around 330,000 clones; 67% occur once, and the top ten carry around 6.6%. Specimen: PBMCs, collected after 36 months of ibrutinib treatment. These receptors came from a human donor with chronic lymphocytic leukemia.

This clone was counted between two and nine times. The CDR3 region has the DNA TGCGCCAGCAGCCAAGATCCACAGGGCGAACGGTTCTTC. Amino acid sequence: CASSQDPQGERFF. The rearrangement links TRBV4-1 to TRBJ2-1; TRBD1 might be the D (6 bases). There are 13 residues in the CDR3. V dropped 0 bases and J dropped 15 bases, with 15 bases sitting between them. The V gene's germline CDR1 is MGHRA and CDR2 YSYEKL.

The CDR3 here is CASSGQGTTDTQYF. The CDR3 DNA reads TGTGCCAGCAGTGGGCAGGGTACCACAGATACGCAGTATTTT. The genes are TRBV2 and TRBJ2-3, with D maybe TRBD1 (5 bases). Germline values: CDR1 SNHLY, CDR2 FYNNEI. The CDR3 sequence is 14 residues long. V was cut by 4 bases and J by 2 bases, with 10 bases left in between.

The CDR3 DNA sequence: TGTGCCAGCAGCAACCCGGGCGGACAGTCCTACAATGAGCAGTTCTTC. It specifies CASSNPGGQSYNEQFF. The gene calls are TRBV7-9 and TRBJ2-1, with D possibly matching TRBD1 (6 bases). V dropped 5 bases and J dropped 1 base, with 15 bases sitting between them. This CDR3 is built from 16 residues. Germline V gene data show CDR1 as SEHNR and CDR2 as FQNEAQ (reference sequence).

This chain joins TRBV2 and TRBJ2-2; 7 nucleotides match TRBD1. The V gene end was trimmed by 6 bases and the J gene end by 4 bases; junction bases not matched to a gene: 8. The germline V gene encodes CDR1 SNHLY and CDR2 FYNNEI. The CDR3 runs 15 residues. CDR3 sequence reads: CASRRGQIRTGELFF. The CDR3 coding sequence is TGTGCCAGCAGAAGGGGGCAGATACGCACCGGGGAGCTGTTTTTT.

This sequence joins TRBV10-1 and TRBJ2-3; D is uncertain. The CDR3 has 14 amino acids. V was cut by 6 bases and J by 0 bases, with 10 bases left in between. Germline V gene sequence: CDR1 WNHNN, CDR2 SYGVQD (reference sequence). CDR3 sequence: CASRPHLSTDTQYF. In nucleotides, the CDR3 is TGCGCCAGCAGGCCGCACCTTAGCACAGATACGCAGTATTTT.

This clone was observed a few times. The J gene is TRBJ2-2, the V gene TRBV2; D is unclear. The length of the CDR3 is 11 residues. Germline CDR1 reads SNHLY; CDR2 reads FYNNEI. V gave up 6 bases and J gave up 7 bases, with 6 bases separating them. CDR3 loop: CASRVDGELFF. CDR3 in DNA: TGTGCCAGCAGGGTGGACGGGGAGCTGTTTTTT. The entire variable domain, with the rest obtained from reference TRBV2 and TRBJ2-2, is as follows: EPEVTQTPSHQVTQMGQEVILRCVPISNHLYFYWYRQILGQKVEFLVSFYNNEISEKSEIFDDQFSVERPDGSNFTLKIRSTKLEDSAMYFCASRVDGELFFGEGSRLTVL.